These 28 T cell receptor beta chains were all obtained from the same sample, sequenced in a study of blood T cell repertoires in COVID-19. Sequencing used immunoSEQ multiplex PCR; TCRdb keeps in-frame clones, though not all of them. The table includes 45,000 to 70,000 clones, about four fifths detected once. Specimen: peripheral blood. The receptors were gathered from a woman aged 55-75 years with acute or convalescent COVID-19.

This chain connects TRBV21-1 to TRBJ1-4. TRBV21-1 is reported as a pseudogene. The CDR3 consists of 13 residues. CDR3 amino acids: CASSKEATGKLFF. CDR3 coding DNA: TGTGCCAGCAGCAAAGAGGCGACTGGAAAACTGTTTTTT.

The rearrangement uses TRBV7-2 and TRBJ1-3; no reliable D call. The V end was cut by 5 bases, the J end by 6 bases, with 14 bases between. The germline V gene has CDR1 SGHTA and CDR2 FQGNSA. This CDR3 spans 14 amino acids. CDR3 amino acids: CASSTPIVKNTIYF. The CDR3 DNA reads as TGTGCCAGCAGCACACCCATTGTTAAAAACACCATATATTTT.

This chain uses TRBV19 with TRBJ2-1; a possible D gene is TRBD1 (5 bases). V lost 7 bases and J 0 bases, leaving 10 bases between the germline ends. CDR1 and CDR2 (germline): LNHDA, SQIVND (reference sequence). The CDR3 is 14 amino acids. CDR3 in DNA: TGTGCCAGTAAGTACAGGAGCTCCTACAATGAGCAGTTCTTC. Encoded protein: CASKYRSSYNEQFF.

On this clone itself: The junction departs from the called germline gene at one end, perhaps through a read error. The chain uses TRBV9 and TRBJ2-1; TRBD2 is a possible D gene (6 bases). Germline V CDR1 and CDR2: SGDLS, YYNGEE. There are 16 residues in the CDR3. The CDR3 sequence: CVSSAGLLSSYNEQFF. The CDR3 DNA sequence: TGTGTCAGCAGCGCGGGACTCCTAAGCTCCTACAATGAGCAGTTCTTC.

This clone was observed a single time. The CDR3 loop is CAISGAITDTQYF. In DNA form, the CDR3 reads TGTGCCATTAGCGGGGCCATAACAGATACGCAGTATTTT. The chain recombines TRBV10-3 with TRBJ2-3; 8 bases are a match to TRBD2. In germline, CDR1 is ENHRY, CDR2 SYGVKD. V shed 9 bases and J 3 bases; nucleotides not matched to a gene: 5. There are 13 residues in the CDR3.

V is TRBV30 and J is TRBJ1-5, with D hard to call. This CDR3 spans 14 amino acids. V gave up 5 bases and J gave up 1 base, with 12 bases separating them. The germline gives CDR1 GTSNPN, CDR2 SVGIG (reference sequence). The CDR3 DNA follows: TGTGCCTGGTCAACGGGCGGGAGCAATCAGCCCCAGCATTTT. Translation gives CAWSTGGSNQPQHF.

The V call is TRBV9, the J call TRBJ2-2; the match to TRBD2 covers 11 bases. CDR3 length equals 14 residues. Germline lookup yields CDR1 SGDLS and CDR2 YYNGEE. V lost 3 bases to trimming and J lost 7 bases; unmatched junction nucleotides: 2. The CDR3 protein is CASSGSGGVGELFF. CDR3 sequence (DNA): TGTGCCAGCAGCGGTAGCGGGGGGGTCGGGGAGCTGTTTTTT.

This chain joins TRBV18 and TRBJ2-1, with TRBD1 identical over 7 bases. V was pared by 3 bases and J by 1 base, with 9 bases of the junction left unmatched. Germline V gives CDR1 KGHSH, CDR2 LQKENI. The CDR3 has 17 residues. CDR3 loop: CASSPPGQLISYNEQFF. CDR3 coding DNA: TGTGCCAGCTCACCCCCGGGACAGTTGATTTCCTACAATGAGCAGTTCTTC.

The V and J genes are TRBV5-1 and TRBJ1-4; D remains ambiguous. Per germline, CDR1 SGHRS and CDR2 YFSETQ. V was clipped by 4 bases and J by 5 bases, with 15 bases between them. The CDR3 totals 15 residues. The CDR3, as DNA: TGCGCCAGCAGCCCCATCCTAGGCGGGAATGAAAAACTGTTTTTT. Translation gives CASSPILGGNEKLFF.

The genes are TRBV30 and TRBJ2-2; tentatively, D is TRBD1 (6 bases). Germline assignment: CDR1 GTSNPN and CDR2 SVGIG (reference sequence). The ends were cut back, 5 bases at V and 0 bases at J, with 13 bases in the middle. This CDR3 is built from 15 residues. The CDR3, as DNA: TGTGCCTGGGGAACAGGGATTACGAACACCGGGGAGCTGTTTTTT. Translation gives CAWGTGITNTGELFF.

V is TRBV29-1 and J is TRBJ1-3; D is uncertain. CDR3 length: 12 amino acids. The germline V and J ends were trimmed by 4 bases and 4 bases, with 8 bases remaining between them. The V gene's germline CDR1 is SQVTM and CDR2 ANQGSEA. The CDR3 loop is CSVGPRGNTIYF. CDR3 bases: TGCAGCGTTGGGCCCCGCGGAAACACCATATATTTT.

The chain employs TRBV6-5 and TRBJ1-4, with 7 bases aligning to TRBD1. V gave up 6 bases and J gave up 7 bases; unmatched junction bases: 11. The germline CDR1 and CDR2 sequences are MNHEY and SVGAGI. The CDR3 sequence is 15 residues long. The CDR3 here is CASRPRGQGGEKLFF. The CDR3 DNA follows: TGTGCCAGCAGACCTAGGGGTCAGGGGGGTGAAAAACTGTTTTTT.

The rearrangement joins TRBV7-3 to TRBJ2-3, with D unclear. This CDR3 comprises 13 residues. V was shortened by 0 bases and J by 6 bases, with 7 bases between the two germline ends. CDR1 is SGHTA and CDR2 is FQGTGA in the germline V gene. CDR3: CASSLTPYDTQYF. CDR3 DNA sequence: TGTGCCAGCAGCTTAACGCCCTATGATACGCAGTATTTT.

This chain links TRBV4-3 with TRBJ2-3; D is possibly TRBD2 (5 bases). From germline, CDR1 is LGHNA and CDR2 YSLEER. Trimming shortened V by 8 bases and J by 2 bases, and 11 bases separated the two germline ends. The length of the CDR3 is 13 residues. The CDR3 spells CASSRGYTDTQYF. The CDR3 nucleotides read TGCGCCAGCTCTCGGGGTTACACAGATACGCAGTATTTT.

The chain couples TRBV6-5 to TRBJ1-1; D not resolved. Germline CDR1 and CDR2: MNHEY and SVGAGI. The CDR3 runs to 12 residues. Trimming took 6 bases from V and 0 from J, leaving 5 bases between them. For the CDR3, the DNA is TGTGCCAGCAGAACAGTGAACACTGAAGCTTTCTTT. Translation gives CASRTVNTEAFF.

The rearrangement uses TRBV30 and TRBJ1-6; 7 nucleotides line up with TRBD1. Germline V gene data show CDR1 as GTSNPN and CDR2 as SVGIG (reference sequence). J lost 10 bases, V lost 6 bases, and 6 bases had no gene match. The CDR3 is 12 amino acids. CDR3 sequence (DNA): TGTGCCTGTGACAGGGCTCGCTCACCCCTCCACTTT. Its translation: CACDRARSPLHF.

This chain connects TRBV27 to TRBJ2-1, with TRBD1 matching over 10 bases. This CDR3 has 15 amino acids. The V gene end was trimmed by 5 bases and the J gene end by 1 base; junction bases not matched to a gene: 2. Germline assignment: CDR1 MNHEY and CDR2 SMNVEV (reference sequence). Here the CDR3 reads CASSRDRGSYNEQFF. CDR3 nucleotides: TGTGCCAGCAGTAGGGACAGGGGTTCCTACAATGAGCAGTTCTTC.

The J gene is TRBJ2-3, the V gene TRBV11-2, with 14 bases fitting TRBD2. Germline assignment: CDR1 SGHAT and CDR2 FQNNGV. The junction had 14 bases not matched to a gene; V was cut back by 5 bases and J by 4 bases. The length of the CDR3 is 19 residues. This CDR3 is CASSVIGLAGGLKSDTQYF. The CDR3 DNA follows: TGTGCCAGCAGCGTTATAGGACTAGCGGGGGGTTTAAAGTCAGATACGCAGTATTTT.

This clone was observed a single time. V gene TRBV11-2 combines with J gene TRBJ2-7; D might be TRBD2 (6 bases). This CDR3 contains 16 residues. Per the germline V gene, CDR1 is SGHAT and CDR2 is FQNNGV. Between the trimmed V and J ends, which lost 5 bases and 6 bases, there was a span of 23 bases. This CDR3 is CASSPVGVTGDREQYF. The CDR3 coding sequence is TGTGCCAGCAGCCCCGTAGGGGTGACGGGGGACCGCGAGCAGTACTTC.

The J gene is TRBJ1-1, the V gene TRBV13; weak D call: TRBD1 (5 bases). V was pared by 1 base and J by 1 base, with 7 bases between. The CDR3 is made up of 14 amino acids. CDR1 PRHDT and CDR2 FYEKMQ come from the germline V gene (reference sequence). CDR3 sequence reads: CASSLVGGNTEAFF. The CDR3 coding sequence is TGTGCCAGCAGCTTAGTCGGGGGGAACACTGAAGCTTTCTTT.

V and J are TRBV24-1 and TRBJ1-4; D call uncertain. The CDR3 sequence is 17 residues long. Germline V gene sequence: CDR1 KGHDR, CDR2 SFDVKD. V was trimmed by 4 bases and J by 2 bases, leaving 16 bases between them. The CDR3 sequence is CATSETPKGGTNEKLFF. CDR3 in DNA: TGTGCCACCAGTGAGACTCCCAAAGGTGGGACTAATGAAAAACTGTTTTTT.

The chain couples TRBV4-1 to TRBJ2-3; 11 positions match TRBD2. Trimming at V came to 0 bases and at J to 4 bases, leaving 6 bases not matched to a gene. The CDR3 runs 17 residues. CDR1 and CDR2 (germline): MGHRA, YSYEKL. CDR3 loop: CASSQDLAGGHSDTQYF. The CDR3 DNA is TGCGCCAGCAGCCAAGACCTAGCGGGGGGCCATTCAGATACGCAGTATTTT.

This clone occurred once. This chain uses TRBV5-6 with TRBJ1-1, with a weak D call TRBD1 (5 bases). The germline V gene has CDR1 SGHDT and CDR2 YYEEEE. Between the trimmed V and J ends, which lost 1 base and 8 bases, there was a span of 6 bases. The CDR3 contains 11 residues. Here the CDR3 reads CASSLRTEAFF. Written as DNA, the CDR3 is TGTGCCAGCAGCTTGAGGACAGAAGCTTTCTTT.

The genes are TRBV30 and TRBJ1-1; a weak D match, TRBD1 (6 bases). V was trimmed by 0 bases and J by 7 bases, leaving 9 bases between them. Germline values: CDR1 GTSNPN, CDR2 SVGIG (reference sequence). The CDR3 totals 12 residues. CDR3 nucleotides: TGTGCCTGGAGTGTCGGGACAAATGAAGCTTTCTTT. Translated: CAWSVGTNEAFF.

The V and J genes are TRBV5-8 and TRBJ1-2; D is uncertain. V gave up 1 base and J gave up 4 bases, with 11 bases separating them. Per germline, CDR1 SGHTS and CDR2 YDEGEE. The CDR3 length is 14 residues. CDR3 amino acids: CASSLMGRIYGYTF. In nucleotides, the CDR3 is TGTGCCAGCAGCTTGATGGGCCGGATCTATGGCTACACCTTC.

The chain employs TRBV14 and TRBJ2-1, with D tentatively TRBD1 (6 bases). The CDR3 has 15 residues. V was cut by 1 base and J by 7 bases, with 14 bases left in between. Germline CDR1 is SGHDN and CDR2 is FVKESK. The CDR3 reads CASSQGTVDWNEQFF. The CDR3 bases are TGTGCCAGCAGCCAAGGGACAGTGGACTGGAATGAGCAGTTCTTC.

The CDR3 DNA follows: TGTGCCAGCAGTGAATGGGGGGGCCTCTATGGCTACACCTTC. Its protein is CASSEWGGLYGYTF. The chain has TRBV25-1 and TRBJ1-2; D perhaps matches TRBD1 (6 bases). The CDR3 consists of 14 residues. The ends were cut back, 1 base at V and 4 bases at J, with 10 bases in the middle. CDR1 and CDR2 from the germline V gene are MGHDK and SYGVNS.

The chain is built from TRBV7-9 and TRBJ2-1; D is unresolved. The V gene's germline CDR1 is SEHNR and CDR2 FQNEAQ (reference sequence). This CDR3 region has 14 residues. V dropped 3 bases and J dropped 4 bases, with 10 bases sitting between them. CDR3 loop: CASSLVGSYNEQFF. CDR3 coding DNA: TGTGCCAGCAGCTTGGTCGGGTCTTACAATGAGCAGTTCTTC.